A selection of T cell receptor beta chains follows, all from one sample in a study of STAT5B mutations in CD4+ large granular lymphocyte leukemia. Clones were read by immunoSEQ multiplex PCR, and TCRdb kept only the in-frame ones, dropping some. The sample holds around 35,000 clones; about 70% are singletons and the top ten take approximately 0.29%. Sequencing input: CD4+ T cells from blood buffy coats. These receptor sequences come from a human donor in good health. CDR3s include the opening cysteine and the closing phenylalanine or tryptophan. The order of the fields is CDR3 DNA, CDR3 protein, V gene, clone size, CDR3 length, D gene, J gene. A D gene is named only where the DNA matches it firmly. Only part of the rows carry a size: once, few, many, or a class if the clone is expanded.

TGTGCCAGCAGCCCACATGTTGGCGGCGGAAGCGGACTGTTTTTT CASSPHVGGGSGLFF TRBV4-2 . 15 . TRBJ1-4
TGCGCCAGCAGCTTGGAAGGAAACACCATATATTTT CASSLEGNTIYF TRBV5-1 few 12 . TRBJ1-3
TGTGCCAGCAGCGTAGAAGGGAGCCCCGCTTTCTTT CASSVEGSPAFF TRBV9 few 12 . TRBJ1-1
TGTACCAGTAGTATAAAGGGACAGCATAATGAAAAACTGTTTTTT CTSSIKGQHNEKLFF TRBV19 . 15 TRBD1 TRBJ1-4
TGTGCCAGCAGCCGAGGGATGGGCTATGGCTACACCTTC CASSRGMGYGYTF TRBV5-8 . 13 . TRBJ1-2
TGTGCCAGCAGCTTGGTCGGCGGGAGTGGTACCGGGGAGCTGTTTTTT CASSLVGGSGTGELFF TRBV5-4 . 16 TRBD2 TRBJ2-2
TGTGCCAGCAGTGAAGAGGCCTCGAACACTGAAGCTTTCTTT CASSEEASNTEAFF TRBV6-1 . 14 . TRBJ1-1
TGTGCCAGCAGCCGGGACGCCGAAGCTTTCTTT CASSRDAEAFF TRBV6-5 few 11 . TRBJ1-1
TGTGCCAGCAGCGTAGCTTCGGGGGGGGGACAGGGGAAAGCTTTCTTT CASSVASGGGQGKAFF TRBV9 . 16 TRBD1 TRBJ1-1
TGTGCCAGCAGCTTAGGGGTCTCTGGGGCCAACGTCCTGACTTTC CASSLGVSGANVLTF TRBV7-2 . 15 . TRBJ2-6
TGTGCCAGCAAGGGGGAGCCCGAGCAGTACTTC CASKGEPEQYF TRBV28 few 11 . TRBJ2-7
TGTGCCAGCAGCTTAGTTGGACTAGCGGGGGGCCAAAACATTCAGTACTTC CASSLVGLAGGQNIQYF TRBV11-2 . 17 TRBD2 TRBJ2-4
TGCGCCAGCAGCAGACGAGGGGGGGCGTCGCCCTATAGCAATCAGCCCCAGCATTTT CASSRRGGASPYSNQPQHF TRBV10-2 . 19 . TRBJ1-5
TGTGCCAGCAGCTTAAGCTCGCGGCGTTACGAGCAGTACTTC CASSLSSRRYEQYF TRBV11-2 . 14 . TRBJ2-7
TGTGCCTGGAGTCCGGGACAAGAGATTTCACCCCTCCACTTT CAWSPGQEISPLHF TRBV30 few 14 . TRBJ1-6
TGCGCCAGCAGATCTGTCCAGGGGGTTAATTCACCCCTCCACTTT CASRSVQGVNSPLHF TRBV5-1 few 15 TRBD1 TRBJ1-6
TGTGCCAGCAGTTATAGAACAGAGAACACTGAAGCTTTCTTT CASSYRTENTEAFF TRBV13 . 14 . TRBJ1-1
TGTGCCAGCAGCTTAGGGTTGGGAAAGCAGTTCTTC CASSLGLGKQFF TRBV7-2 . 12 . TRBJ2-1
TGTGCCAGCAGTCCTCTGAGGGGATCGAATAATTCACCCCTCCACTTT CASSPLRGSNNSPLHF TRBV27 . 16 . TRBJ1-6
TGTGCCAGCAGCTCGGACAGGGGTGACCTTATGAACACTGAAGCTTTCTTT CASSSDRGDLMNTEAFF TRBV5-6 . 17 TRBD1 TRBJ1-1
TGTGCCAGCAGCTTTTTTACTGAAGCTTTCTTT CASSFFTEAFF TRBV11-2 few 11 . TRBJ1-1
TGTGCCAGCTCACCTCTCCAGGGGAGCAATCAGCCCCAGCATTTT CASSPLQGSNQPQHF TRBV18 . 15 . TRBJ1-5
TGTGCCTGGAGCCCACAGTATGGGGTTGGCACAGATACGCAGTATTTT CAWSPQYGVGTDTQYF TRBV30 . 16 . TRBJ2-3
TGTGCCAGCAGTGATTCACGGGGATCGGGATACAATGAGCAGTTCTTC CASSDSRGSGYNEQFF TRBV6-1 once 16 . TRBJ2-1
TGTGCCAGTAGTATTCGGACTAGCGGGAGTGTAAAAGAGACCCAGTACTTC CASSIRTSGSVKETQYF TRBV19 . 17 TRBD2 TRBJ2-5
TGTGCCAGCAGCATGGGACTAGCGGGGGATGGGGAGACCCAGTACTTC CASSMGLAGDGETQYF TRBV7-9 . 16 TRBD2 TRBJ2-5
TGTGCCAGCCACAGAAACACCGGGGAGCTGTTTTTT CASHRNTGELFF TRBV27 . 12 . TRBJ2-2
TGTGCCAGCAGCCCCGTTCGGACAGCGAACACTGAAGCTTTCTTT CASSPVRTANTEAFF TRBV7-6 . 15 . TRBJ1-1
TGTGCCAGCAACGCGGGGGGCCCTCACTCCTACAATGAGCAGTTCTTC CASNAGGPHSYNEQFF TRBV5-6 . 16 TRBD2 TRBJ2-1
TGTGCCAGCAGCCCATTACCGGGACAGGGGTATCAGCCCCAGCATTTT CASSPLPGQGYQPQHF TRBV5-5 . 16 TRBD1 TRBJ1-5
TGTGCTAGTGGTTTGGCACCTAGGCAGGGGGCAGATACGCAGTATTTT CASGLAPRQGADTQYF TRBV12-5 . 16 TRBD1 TRBJ2-3
TGCAGCGTTGGAGTTGAGGACTACCGATTTCAGTACTTC CSVGVEDYRFQYF TRBV29-1 . 13 . TRBJ2-7
TGTGCCAGCAGCAGACCCCTTGGGGCTGAAGCTTTCTTT CASSRPLGAEAFF TRBV6-1 . 13 . TRBJ1-1
TGTGCCTGGAGCCGGAAAAACAATGAGCAGTTCTTC CAWSRKNNEQFF TRBV30 once 12 . TRBJ2-1
TGCAGCGTGCTACGAAACACTGAAGCTTTCTTT CSVLRNTEAFF TRBV29-1 few 11 . TRBJ1-1
TGCAGCGTCACAGGGCGAGCTGGAAACACCATATATTTT CSVTGRAGNTIYF TRBV29-1 . 13 . TRBJ1-3
TGTGCCAGTAGTATGAGAGGGGGCTTTGCAGATACGCAGTATTTT CASSMRGGFADTQYF TRBV19 . 15 TRBD1 TRBJ2-3
TGTGCCAGCAGAGGGACTAGGAGCGGGGACACTGAAGCTTTCTTT CASRGTRSGDTEAFF TRBV2 few 15 . TRBJ1-1
TGCAGCGTTGAAATCTTGCAGGGGGGAGATACGCAGTATTTT CSVEILQGGDTQYF TRBV29-1 . 14 . TRBJ2-3
TGTGCCAGCAGCACAGGGAGGGGTCAGCCCCAGCATTTT CASSTGRGQPQHF TRBV11-2 . 13 . TRBJ1-5
TGTGCCAGCTCACTCCGGGACAGACGCTACGAGCAGTACTTC CASSLRDRRYEQYF TRBV18 . 14 TRBD1 TRBJ2-7
TGTGCCTGGAGTGTACTAGTCAGGAGCTCTGGGGCCAACGTCCTGACTTTC CAWSVLVRSSGANVLTF TRBV30 . 17 . TRBJ2-6
TGTGCCAGCTCACCCAGGACAGGGTCAAGCAATGAGCAGTTCTTC CASSPRTGSSNEQFF TRBV18 once 15 TRBD1 TRBJ2-1
TGTGCCAGCAGTGAAAGGCGTAGGGACGGGAACAAAAACATTCAGTACTTC CASSERRRDGNKNIQYF TRBV6-1 . 17 . TRBJ2-4
TGTGCCAGCTCGGAAGTAACAGGGGTTGAGACCCAGTACTTC CASSEVTGVETQYF TRBV28 once 14 TRBD1 TRBJ2-5
TGTGCCTGGACCACAAGTAGGGGCAGCGGAGAGCAGTTCTTC CAWTTSRGSGEQFF TRBV30 . 14 . TRBJ2-1
TGTGCCAGCAGCCCTGCGGGGGCCTCCATTCAGTACTTC CASSPAGASIQYF TRBV7-2 . 13 . TRBJ2-4
TGTGCCAGCAGTATACCAGGGGTCGGGCAGTACTTC CASSIPGVGQYF TRBV28 . 12 . TRBJ2-7
TGCGCCAGCGAAGGACAGGACTCCTACGAGCAGTACTTC CASEGQDSYEQYF TRBV10-2 . 13 TRBD1 TRBJ2-7
TGCGCCAGCAGCTTGGGACTAGACGTAGAGACCCAGTACTTC CASSLGLDVETQYF TRBV5-1 . 14 . TRBJ2-5